Presented here are 27 T cell receptor beta chains from one specimen sequenced in a study of T cell responses to AZD1222 COVID-19 vaccine. Here immunoSEQ multiplex PCR was the method, and the copy in TCRdb shows in-frame clones only, minus some. The sample lists tens of thousands of clones, about 78% occurring once. The specimen comprised peripheral blood, sampled 28 days after the second AZD1222 dose. The receptors originated from an adult who received the AZD1222 COVID-19 vaccine.

The chain couples TRBV3-1 (or the pseudogene TRBV3-2) to TRBJ1-1; weak D call: TRBD1 (6 bases). This CDR3 spans 16 amino acids. Germline assignment: CDR1 LGHDT and CDR2 YNNKEL (reference sequence). Trimming removed 1 base at V and 4 bases at J, with 16 bases between. In DNA, the CDR3 is TGTGCCAGCAGCCAAGCCCGGGGGGCGGGCGGCACTGAAGCTTTCTTT. Its translation is CASSQARGAGGTEAFF.

In nucleotides, the CDR3 is TGTGCCAGCAGCGGGCCCAGCGGGGGGGCTCAAGATACGCAGTATTTT. It translates to CASSGPSGGAQDTQYF. The V call is TRBV9, the J call TRBJ2-3; the match to TRBD2 covers 10 bases. CDR1 is SGDLS, CDR2 YYNGEE, per germline. V lost 3 bases, J lost 5 bases, and 9 bases stayed unmatched. This CDR3 region has 16 residues.

CDR3 sequence: CATSDRTIQSGANVLTF. CDR3 DNA: TGTGCCACCAGTGACCGTACCATTCAATCTGGGGCCAACGTCCTGACTTTC. This sequence joins TRBV24-1 and TRBJ2-6; D remains ambiguous. Trimming cost V 4 bases and J 1 base, with 13 bases left between them. The CDR3 runs to 17 residues. Germline assignment: CDR1 KGHDR and CDR2 SFDVKD.

This clone was seen at least ten times. The chain has TRBV4-1 and TRBJ2-5, with D tentatively TRBD1 (6 bases). Per germline, CDR1 MGHRA and CDR2 YSYEKL. This CDR3 contains 15 residues. V was clipped by 0 bases and J by 5 bases, with 13 bases between them. CDR3 region: CASSQDGEGEETQYF. The CDR3 DNA follows: TGCGCCAGCAGCCAAGATGGTGAGGGGGAGGAGACCCAGTACTTC.

This clone has only a few counts. The rearrangement links TRBV6-1 to TRBJ1-5; a possible D gene is TRBD1 (5 bases). V was clipped by 3 bases and J by 0 bases, with 6 bases between them. Germline CDR1 is MNHNS and CDR2 is SASEGT. The CDR3 is made up of 14 amino acids. The CDR3 nucleotides read TGTGCCAGCAGTGACAGGGCTAGCAATCAGCCCCAGCATTTT. Translated: CASSDRASNQPQHF.

The rearrangement links TRBV24-1 to TRBJ2-1; TRBD1 is a possible D gene (8 bases). The CDR3 sequence is 17 residues long. V lost 4 bases and J 7 bases, leaving 22 bases between the germline ends. Looked up from germline, CDR1 is KGHDR and CDR2 is SFDVKD. Here the CDR3 reads CATSDRRNRGGVNEQFF. The DNA for the CDR3 is TGTGCCACCAGTGACCGTAGAAACAGGGGGGGGGTAAATGAGCAGTTCTTC.

The chain combines TRBV6-2 or TRBV6-3 with TRBJ2-7; unclear D gene. CDR3 length: 14 amino acids. Germline CDR1 and CDR2: MNHEY and SVGEGT. Trimming pared 2 bases from V and 1 base from J, leaving 9 bases between. CDR3 residues: CASSYLPESYEQYF. As DNA, the CDR3 is TGTGCCAGCAGTTACCTTCCTGAGTCCTACGAGCAGTACTTC.

The V call is TRBV2, the J call TRBJ1-5, with 7 bases fitting TRBD1. This CDR3 contains 12 residues. V dropped 8 bases and J dropped 4; count of bases not matched to a gene: 2. The germline V gene has CDR1 SNHLY and CDR2 FYNNEI. CDR3 in DNA: TGTGCCAGCTGCAGGGGGAATCAGCCCCAGCATTTT. Translating gives CASCRGNQPQHF.

The genes are TRBV6-5 and TRBJ2-5; TRBD2 aligns across 7 bases. The V gene end was trimmed by 8 bases and the J gene end by 3 bases; junction bases not matched to a gene: 9. The germline V gene encodes CDR1 MNHEY and CDR2 SVGAGI. The CDR3 covers 14 residues. The CDR3 nucleotides read TGTGCCAGCGCCTTGAGTCTAGCGGAAGAGACCCAGTACTTC. Amino acid sequence: CASALSLAEETQYF.

The chain has TRBV18 and TRBJ2-7; 7 bases align to TRBD1. Germline V lookup: CDR1 KGHSH, CDR2 LQKENI. CDR3 length equals 13 residues. Trimming removed 5 bases from V and 4 bases from J; junction bases left unmatched: 5. CDR3 DNA: TGTGCCAGCTCAGGGGAACAGGGGTACGAGCAGTACTTC. Translating it yields CASSGEQGYEQYF.

A single count supports this clone. The genes are TRBV29-1 and TRBJ2-2; a weak D match, TRBD1 (6 bases). V lost 7 bases, J lost 0 bases, and 6 bases lay in between. Germline V gene sequence: CDR1 SQVTM, CDR2 ANQGSEA. The CDR3 covers 12 residues. The CDR3 nucleotides are TGCAGCGCAGGGGCGAACACCGGGGAGCTGTTTTTT. Residues: CSAGANTGELFF.

This chain links TRBV9 with TRBJ1-2; 10 bases fit TRBD1. V lost 0 bases, J lost 3 bases, and 5 bases stayed unmatched. CDR1 SGDLS and CDR2 YYNGEE come from the germline V gene. The CDR3 consists of 16 residues. The DNA for the CDR3 is TGTGCCAGCAGCGTAGCACGGACAGGGGGGTACTATGGCTACACCTTC. Its translation: CASSVARTGGYYGYTF.

The chain couples TRBV27 to TRBJ1-1; D might be TRBD1 (6 bases). V lost 8 bases and J 3 bases, leaving 13 bases between the germline ends. The CDR3 length is 13 residues. CDR1 and CDR2 from the germline V gene are MNHEY and SMNVEV (reference sequence). The CDR3 DNA reads as TGTGCCAGCCGTAACAGGGTGGACACTGAAGCTTTCTTT. Amino acid sequence: CASRNRVDTEAFF.

V and J are TRBV7-8 and TRBJ1-5, with unresolved D. Germline CDR1 reads SGHVS; CDR2 reads FQNEAQ. Trimming cost V 3 bases and J 1 base, with 4 bases left between them. The CDR3 has 13 residues. CDR3 loop: CASSFGSNQPQHF. The CDR3 coding sequence is TGTGCCAGCAGCTTTGGCAGCAATCAGCCCCAGCATTTT.

This clone was picked up a small number of times. The chain combines TRBV6-5 with TRBJ1-1; D ambiguous. The V end lost 7 bases, the J end lost 1 base, and 10 bases lay between the germline ends. From germline, CDR1 is MNHEY and CDR2 SVGAGI. The CDR3 spans 13 residues. For the CDR3, the DNA is TGTGCCAGCACCTTTGACCCGAACACTGAAGCTTTCTTT. Translated: CASTFDPNTEAFF.

This clone was seen more than once but under ten times. The chain employs TRBV19 and TRBJ1-1; D might be TRBD1 (5 bases). Germline V lookup: CDR1 LNHDA, CDR2 SQIVND (reference sequence). Between the trimmed V and J ends, which lost 6 bases and 0 bases, there was a span of 11 bases. CDR3 length: 14 residues. As DNA, the CDR3 is TGTGCCAGTAGCGAACCGGGGCTGAACACTGAAGCTTTCTTT. This gives the protein CASSEPGLNTEAFF.

This clone has a single count. This chain uses TRBV13 with TRBJ2-5; D possibly matches TRBD1 or TRBD2 (6 bases each). V lost 4 bases to trimming and J lost 5 bases, with 20 bases between them. This CDR3 is 16 amino acids long. Germline V gene sequence: CDR1 PRHDT, CDR2 FYEKMQ (reference sequence). The CDR3 bases are TGTGCCAGCAGCTCCAGCGGGCAGGGGATTATGGAGACCCAGTACTTC. The encoded protein is CASSSSGQGIMETQYF.

The rearrangement links TRBV28 to TRBJ2-7, with unresolved D. The CDR3 is 10 residues long. Looked up from germline, CDR1 is MDHEN and CDR2 is SYDVKM. V lost 11 bases, J lost 7 bases, and 12 bases lay in between. The CDR3 here is CAPLETEQYF. The CDR3 nucleotides are TGTGCCCCGCTAGAGACAGAGCAGTACTTC.

The rearrangement links TRBV6-5 to TRBJ2-1, with D possibly matching TRBD2 (6 bases). Germline CDR1 reads MNHEY; CDR2 reads SVGAGI. Trimming stripped 3 bases from V and 4 bases from J, with 10 bases between. CDR3 size: 14 residues. CDR3 amino acids: CASSYGLLYNEQFF. The DNA of the CDR3 is TGTGCCAGCAGTTATGGACTACTATACAATGAGCAGTTCTTC.

A few counts support this clone. The chain carries TRBV28 and TRBJ2-7, with unresolved D. CDR3 size: 13 residues. Germline V gives CDR1 MDHEN, CDR2 SYDVKM. The CDR3 bases are TGTGCGTGCGCCCCCGGGTTCCACTACGAGCAGTACTTC. It specifies CACAPGFHYEQYF.

The chain employs TRBV6-5 and TRBJ2-3, with D maybe TRBD2 (6 bases). The length of the CDR3 is 15 residues. Germline values: CDR1 MNHEY, CDR2 SVGAGI. V was shortened by 9 bases and J by 2 bases, with 18 bases between the two germline ends. CDR3 coding DNA: TGTGCCAGTACTAGTCAGGGAGGTGTCACAGATACGCAGTATTTT. Translated: CASTSQGGVTDTQYF.

V gene TRBV18 combines with J gene TRBJ1-1, with D possibly matching TRBD1 (5 bases). The germline gives CDR1 KGHSH, CDR2 LQKENI. This CDR3 has 18 residues. Trimming shortened V by 3 bases and J by 0 bases, and 20 bases separated the two germline ends. Here the CDR3 reads CASSPFGDRSPLNTEAFF. The DNA for the CDR3 is TGTGCCAGCTCACCTTTTGGGGACCGAAGCCCTCTGAACACTGAAGCTTTCTTT.

V and J are TRBV5-1 and TRBJ2-3; 9 nucleotides agree with TRBD1. The ends lost 6 bases at V and 1 base at J; junction bases unmatched: 9. This CDR3 is built from 16 residues. Germline loops: CDR1 SGHRS, CDR2 YFSETQ. CDR3 region: CASKQGAAGGTDTQYF. The CDR3, as DNA: TGCGCCAGCAAACAGGGGGCGGCGGGGGGCACAGATACGCAGTATTTT.

J is TRBJ1-1 and V is TRBV7-8; tentatively, D is TRBD1 (5 bases). Trimming took off 3 bases at V and 10 bases at J, with 9 bases between the two ends. CDR1 is SGHVS and CDR2 is FQNEAQ in the germline V gene. This CDR3 is built from 11 residues. This CDR3 is CASSLGDGAFF. CDR3 in DNA: TGTGCCAGCAGCTTGGGGGACGGAGCTTTCTTT.

The rearrangement uses TRBV7-9 and TRBJ2-6; D unresolved. CDR1 and CDR2 (germline): SEHNR, FQNEAQ (reference sequence). CDR3 length equals 16 residues. Trimming took off 3 bases at V and 0 bases at J, with 9 bases between the two ends. CDR3 region: CASSFDPRSGANVLTF. DNA of the CDR3: TGTGCCAGCAGCTTTGACCCCCGCTCTGGGGCCAACGTCCTGACTTTC.

The chain has TRBV11-2 and TRBJ1-2; TRBD1 is a possible D gene (5 bases). This CDR3 region has 14 residues. The germline V gene has CDR1 SGHAT and CDR2 FQNNGV. V was trimmed by 1 base and J by 3 bases, leaving 9 bases between them. CDR3 nucleotides: TGTGCCAGCAGCTTAGGGGGCCAGTACTATGGCTACACCTTC. This gives the protein CASSLGGQYYGYTF.

A few counts support this clone. The DNA of the CDR3 is TGTGCCAGCAGTGAACAGGGGGTCGATGAGCAGTTCTTC. The encoded protein is CASSEQGVDEQFF. The genes are TRBV6-1 and TRBJ2-1; 7 nucleotides match TRBD1. The CDR3 has 13 residues. The V and J ends lost 2 bases and 8 bases, in that order; junction bases with no gene match: 3. Germline loops: CDR1 MNHNS, CDR2 SASEGT.